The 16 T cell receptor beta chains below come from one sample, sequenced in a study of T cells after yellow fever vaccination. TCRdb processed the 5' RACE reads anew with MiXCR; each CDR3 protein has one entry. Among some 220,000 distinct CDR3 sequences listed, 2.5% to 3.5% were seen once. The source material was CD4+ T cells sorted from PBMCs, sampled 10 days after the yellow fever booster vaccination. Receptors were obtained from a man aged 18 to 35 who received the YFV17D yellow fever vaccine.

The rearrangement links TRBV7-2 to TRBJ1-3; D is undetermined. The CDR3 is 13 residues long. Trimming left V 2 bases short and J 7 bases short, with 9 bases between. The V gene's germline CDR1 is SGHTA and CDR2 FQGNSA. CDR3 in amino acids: CASSLNLRNTIYF. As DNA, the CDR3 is TGTGCCAGCAGCTTAAACTTACGGAACACCATATATTTT. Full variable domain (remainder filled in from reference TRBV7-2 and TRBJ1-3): GAGVSQSPSNKVTEKGKDVELRCDPISGHTALYWYRQSLGQGLEFLIYFQGNSAPDKSGLPSDRFSAERTGGSVSTLTIQRTQQEDSAVYLCASSLNLRNTIYFGEGSWLTVV.

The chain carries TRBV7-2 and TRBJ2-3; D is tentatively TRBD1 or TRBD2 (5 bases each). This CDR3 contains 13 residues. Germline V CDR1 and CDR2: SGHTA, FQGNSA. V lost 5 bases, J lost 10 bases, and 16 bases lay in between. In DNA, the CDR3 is TGTGCCAGCAGCACTCCGGGGCCCGATGCGCAGTATTTT. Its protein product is CASSTPGPDAQYF. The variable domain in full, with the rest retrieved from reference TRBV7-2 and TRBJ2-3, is GAGVSQSPSNKVTEKGKDVELRCDPISGHTALYWYRQSLGQGLEFLIYFQGNSAPDKSGLPSDRFSAERTGGSVSTLTIQRTQQEDSAVYLCASSTPGPDAQYFGPGTRLTVL.

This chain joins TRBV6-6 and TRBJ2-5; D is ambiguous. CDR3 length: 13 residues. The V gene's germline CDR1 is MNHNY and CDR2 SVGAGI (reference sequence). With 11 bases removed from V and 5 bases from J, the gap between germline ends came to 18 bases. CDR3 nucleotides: TGTGCCGTGAGACTGGGGATCGGGGAGACCCAGTACTTC. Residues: CAVRLGIGETQYF.

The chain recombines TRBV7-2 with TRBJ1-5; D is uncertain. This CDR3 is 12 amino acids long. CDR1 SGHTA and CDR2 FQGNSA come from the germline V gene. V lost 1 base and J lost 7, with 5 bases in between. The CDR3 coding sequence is TGTGCCAGCAGCTTAGGGGTACAGCCCCAGCATTTT. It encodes CASSLGVQPQHF.

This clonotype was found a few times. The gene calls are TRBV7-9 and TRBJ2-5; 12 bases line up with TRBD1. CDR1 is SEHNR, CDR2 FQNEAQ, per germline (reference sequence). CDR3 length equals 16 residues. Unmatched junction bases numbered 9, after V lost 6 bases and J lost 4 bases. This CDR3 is CASRSGTGGVGETQYF. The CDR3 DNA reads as TGTGCCAGCAGATCAGGGACAGGGGGCGTTGGAGAGACCCAGTACTTC.

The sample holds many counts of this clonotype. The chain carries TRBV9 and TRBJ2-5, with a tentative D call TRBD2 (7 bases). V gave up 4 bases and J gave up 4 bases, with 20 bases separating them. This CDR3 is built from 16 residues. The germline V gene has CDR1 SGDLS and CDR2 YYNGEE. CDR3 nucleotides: TGTGCCAGCAGCCCCACTGCCCGGGGGGCAATAGAGACCCAGTACTTC. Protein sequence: CASSPTARGAIETQYF.

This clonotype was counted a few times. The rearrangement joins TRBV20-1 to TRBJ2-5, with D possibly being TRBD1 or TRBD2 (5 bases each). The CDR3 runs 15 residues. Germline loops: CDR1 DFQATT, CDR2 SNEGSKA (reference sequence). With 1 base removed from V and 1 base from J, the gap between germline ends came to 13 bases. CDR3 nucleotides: TGCAGTGCTAGAGGCTTTAGTGGGGGCCAAGAGACCCAGTACTTC. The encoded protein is CSARGFSGGQETQYF.

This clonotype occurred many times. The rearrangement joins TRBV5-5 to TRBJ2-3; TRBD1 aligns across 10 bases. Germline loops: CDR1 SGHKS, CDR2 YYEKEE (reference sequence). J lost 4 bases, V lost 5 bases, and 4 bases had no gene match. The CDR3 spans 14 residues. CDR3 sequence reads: CASRSTGGSDTQYF. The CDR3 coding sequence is TGTGCCAGCAGATCGACAGGGGGCTCAGATACGCAGTATTTT.

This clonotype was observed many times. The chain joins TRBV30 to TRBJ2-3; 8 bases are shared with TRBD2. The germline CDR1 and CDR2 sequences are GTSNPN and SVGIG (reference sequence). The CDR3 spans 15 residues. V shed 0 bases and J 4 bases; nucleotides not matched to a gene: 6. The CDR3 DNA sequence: TGTGCCTGGAGTGTAAGCGGGGGTAGTGCAGATACGCAGTATTTT. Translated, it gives CAWSVSGGSADTQYF.

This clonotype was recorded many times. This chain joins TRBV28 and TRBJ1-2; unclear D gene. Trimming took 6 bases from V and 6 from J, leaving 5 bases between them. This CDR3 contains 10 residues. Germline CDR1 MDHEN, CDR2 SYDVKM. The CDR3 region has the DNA TGTGCCAGCAGCCACAATGGCTACACCTTC. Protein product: CASSHNGYTF.

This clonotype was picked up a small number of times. This CDR3 is CASSFGPGYNSPLHF. The CDR3 DNA reads TGTGCCAGCAGCTTCGGCCCGGGGTATAATTCACCCCTCCACTTT. This rearrangement joins TRBV5-5 to TRBJ1-6; D is unresolved. Trimming stripped 2 bases from V and 4 bases from J, with 10 bases between. Germline-derived CDR1 and CDR2 are SGHKS and YYEKEE (reference sequence). CDR3 length equals 15 residues.

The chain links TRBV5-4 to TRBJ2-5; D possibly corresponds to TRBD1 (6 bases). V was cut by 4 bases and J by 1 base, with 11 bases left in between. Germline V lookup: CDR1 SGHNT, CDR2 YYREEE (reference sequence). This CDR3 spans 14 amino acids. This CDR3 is CASSHWTVQETQYF. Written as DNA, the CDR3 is TGTGCCAGCAGCCATTGGACAGTCCAAGAGACCCAGTACTTC.

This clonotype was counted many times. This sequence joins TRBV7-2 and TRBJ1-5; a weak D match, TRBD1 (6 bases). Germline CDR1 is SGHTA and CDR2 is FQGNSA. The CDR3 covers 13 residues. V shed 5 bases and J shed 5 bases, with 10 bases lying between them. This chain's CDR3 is CASSTGGHQPQHF. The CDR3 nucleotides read TGTGCCAGCAGCACGGGGGGGCATCAGCCCCAGCATTTT.

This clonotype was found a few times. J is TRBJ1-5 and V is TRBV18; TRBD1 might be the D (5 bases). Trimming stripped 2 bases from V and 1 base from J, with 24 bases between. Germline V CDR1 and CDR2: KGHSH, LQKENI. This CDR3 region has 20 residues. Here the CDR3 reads CASSPSIGGIGSESNQPQHF. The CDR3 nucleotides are TGTGCCAGCTCACCATCAATTGGGGGGATTGGGTCGGAGAGCAATCAGCCCCAGCATTTT.

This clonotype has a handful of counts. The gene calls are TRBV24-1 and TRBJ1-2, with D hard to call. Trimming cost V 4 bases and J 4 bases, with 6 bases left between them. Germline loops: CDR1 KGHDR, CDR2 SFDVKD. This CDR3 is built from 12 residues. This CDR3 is CATSEGSYGYTF. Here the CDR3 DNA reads TGTGCCACCAGTGAGGGTAGCTATGGCTACACCTTC.

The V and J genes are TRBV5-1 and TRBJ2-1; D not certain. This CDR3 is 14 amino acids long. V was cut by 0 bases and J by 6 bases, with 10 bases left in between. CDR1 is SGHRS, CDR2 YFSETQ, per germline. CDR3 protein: CASSLAQDGNEQFF. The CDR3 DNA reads TGCGCCAGCAGCTTGGCCCAGGACGGCAATGAGCAGTTCTTC.